These 13 T cell receptor beta chains share one sample of origin, sequenced in a study of blood T cell repertoires in COVID-19. The assay was immunoSEQ multiplex PCR, and TCRdb's table has in-frame clones only and misses some. This table holds fewer than 400,000 clones, roughly 89% found once. Sequences were obtained from PBMCs or T cells enriched from blood (not recorded which). All receptors come from a woman aged 50 to 65 who had recovered from COVID-19.

V gene TRBV2 combines with J gene TRBJ2-5, with 8 positions matching TRBD1. The CDR3 runs 14 residues. V was pared by 3 bases and J by 5 bases, with 5 bases of the junction left unmatched. Germline V gene sequence: CDR1 SNHLY, CDR2 FYNNEI. CDR3 residues: CASSDRTGWETQYF. The CDR3 DNA reads as TGTGCCAGCAGTGACCGGACAGGGTGGGAGACCCAGTACTTC. The entire variable domain, with the rest obtained from reference TRBV2 and TRBJ2-5, is as follows: EPEVTQTPSHQVTQMGQEVILRCVPISNHLYFYWYRQILGQKVEFLVSFYNNEISEKSEIFDDQFSVERPDGSNFTLKIRSTKLEDSAMYFCASSDRTGWETQYFGPGTRLLVL.

The chain carries TRBV29-1 and TRBJ2-3; D is possibly TRBD2 (5 bases). Looked up from germline, CDR1 is SQVTM and CDR2 is ANQGSEA. The CDR3 is 12 amino acids. Trimming shortened V by 3 bases and J by 2 bases, and 6 bases separated the two germline ends. The CDR3 DNA is TGCAGCGTTGAGAGGGTCACAGATACGCAGTATTTT. Its protein is CSVERVTDTQYF.

Note on this clone: The junction differs from germline at one of its ends, possibly a read error. The chain carries TRBV5-1 and TRBJ1-1; 7 nucleotides match TRBD1. Germline CDR1 SGHRS, CDR2 YFSETQ. The CDR3 contains 14 residues. CDR3 loop: CASSSGTETSEAFF. The CDR3, as DNA: TGCGCCAGCAGTTCCGGGACAGAGACGTCTGAGGCTTTCTTT.

The CDR3 spells CASSLAGRDSYGYTF. The CDR3 DNA is TGTGCCAGCAGCTTGGCCGGCAGGGACTCCTATGGCTACACCTTC. V gene TRBV5-4 combines with J gene TRBJ1-2; perhaps TRBD1 as D (5 bases). This CDR3 comprises 15 residues. V dropped 0 bases and J dropped 4 bases, with 13 bases sitting between them. Germline V gives CDR1 SGHNT, CDR2 YYREEE (reference sequence).

This chain uses TRBV11-3 with TRBJ2-2; D not resolved. This CDR3 is built from 14 residues. Germline-derived CDR1 and CDR2 are SGHNT and YENEEA. Trimming shortened V by 6 bases and J by 0 bases, and 8 bases separated the two germline ends. The DNA of the CDR3 is TGTGCCAGCAGAAGTCGGGCGAACACCGGGGAGCTGTTTTTT. It is translated as CASRSRANTGELFF.

This rearrangement joins TRBV25-1 to TRBJ2-1; TRBD1 aligns across 9 bases. V was pared by 5 bases and J by 0 bases, with 2 bases of the junction left unmatched. Germline lookup yields CDR1 MGHDK and CDR2 SYGVNS. The CDR3 length is 15 residues. The DNA for the CDR3 is TGTGCCAGCAGTCGGACAGGGGTCTCCTACAATGAGCAGTTCTTC. Amino acids: CASSRTGVSYNEQFF.

The rearrangement links TRBV13 to TRBJ1-2; tentative D call: TRBD1 (6 bases). Trimming stripped 2 bases from V and 4 bases from J, with 17 bases between. This CDR3 region has 16 residues. Germline CDR1 PRHDT, CDR2 FYEKMQ (reference sequence). In DNA form, the CDR3 reads TGTGCCAGCAGCTTAACAGGGACCGAAGCTCGCTATGGCTACACCTTC. This encodes CASSLTGTEARYGYTF.

The chain couples TRBV7-8 to TRBJ2-2, with TRBD2 as a possible D gene (5 bases). V was cut by 5 bases and J by 9 bases, with 19 bases left in between. The CDR3 has 15 amino acids. Germline-derived CDR1 and CDR2 are SGHVS and FQNEAQ. The CDR3 DNA is TGTGCCAGCAGCCAACTGGGAGTCATATTCCGGGAGCTGTTTTTT. Residues: CASSQLGVIFRELFF.

The chain is built from TRBV30 and TRBJ1-3; D gene unclear. From germline, CDR1 is GTSNPN and CDR2 SVGIG (reference sequence). V lost 4 bases, J lost 6 bases, and 19 bases lay in between. CDR3 length: 15 residues. The CDR3: CAWTHSARRENTIYF. The CDR3, as DNA: TGTGCCTGGACCCACTCGGCCAGGCGTGAAAACACCATATATTTT.

The chain is built from TRBV4-2 and TRBJ2-7, with 11 bases lining up with TRBD2. Germline V gene sequence: CDR1 LGHNA, CDR2 YNFKEQ. CDR3 length: 16 residues. J was trimmed by 1 base and V by 5 bases; bases with no gene match: 7. The CDR3 DNA reads TGTGCCAGCAGCGCAATAGCTAGCGGGGGGTCCTACGAGCAGTACTTC. Its protein is CASSAIASGGSYEQYF.

The chain has TRBV5-6 and TRBJ1-2; the match to TRBD1 covers 8 bases. The ends lost 3 bases at V and 2 bases at J; junction bases unmatched: 3. This CDR3 region has 14 residues. Germline CDR1 is SGHDT and CDR2 is YYEEEE. The CDR3 loop reads CASSSHRGNYGYTF. The CDR3, as DNA: TGTGCCAGCAGCTCACACAGGGGGAACTATGGCTACACCTTC.

The gene calls are TRBV4-1 and TRBJ1-4; no clear D gene. This CDR3 is 17 amino acids long. Trimming pared 1 base from V and 7 bases from J, leaving 19 bases between. The V gene's germline CDR1 is MGHRA and CDR2 YSYEKL. Here the CDR3 reads CASSQVSTPQSGEKLFF. CDR3 in DNA: TGCGCCAGCAGCCAAGTATCGACTCCCCAGAGCGGTGAAAAACTGTTTTTT.

The gene calls are TRBV4-2 and TRBJ1-2; D gene unclear. The CDR3 extends over 17 amino acids. Germline V lookup: CDR1 LGHNA, CDR2 YNFKEQ. V was clipped by 0 bases and J by 1 base, with 15 bases between them. The CDR3 DNA reads TGTGCCAGCAGCCAAGAAGGAGGAGGTGGTGGTAACTATGGCTACACCTTC. It encodes CASSQEGGGGGNYGYTF.